The entry below gives a single TCR beta chain sequence along with its context. Its binding antigen is unknown. Qualities for individual bases were not recorded, and no much larger clone is one base off. To demonstrate the VDJtools post-analysis software, the study profiled TCR beta repertoires from the peripheral blood of around 13 young patients with multiple sclerosis. Multiple sclerosis patients were children and adolescents aged roughly 6 to 15 years. This sample stems from a study of post-analysis software for immune sequencing data (dated by TCRdb to between 2015 and 2016). About the full investigation: Recorded disease courses included relapsing-remitting, secondary progressive and progressive-relapsing multiple sclerosis, with some patients lacking subtype annotation. Patient repertoires were compared against roughly 11 previously published healthy control repertoires from donors aged 6 to 25 years. A subset of samples was prepared in parallel using single-end sample barcoding, then pooled and co-amplified after Illumina adapter ligation. The study at large found these results: Significantly lower normalized Chao1 diversity was found in multiple sclerosis patients than in controls, suggesting substantial peripheral T-cell clonal expansion. The multiple sclerosis patient group was slightly younger than the control group. Patients showed significantly higher frequencies than controls for a handful of TRBV segments, among them TRBV5-6, TRBV5-1 and TRBV20-1. Direct clustering with F measure revealed strong co-clustering of samples prepared in the same batch, which led to a batch-effect correction.

From the cysteine through the phenylalanine, the CDR3 covers 15 amino acids. Only the CDR3 part of the read is kept: 45 bases, read in frame from the first base. Trimming takes 4 bases off V and 6 bases off J; junction bases not matched to a gene: 9. As encoded in the germline V gene, CDR1 is SQVTM while CDR2 is ANQGSEA. The protocol used for the library was PCR. Sequencing instrument: Illumina HiSeq 2500. To reduce PCR and sequencing biases, unique molecular identifiers were built into the TCR beta cDNA libraries. Around 500,000 cDNA molecules were obtained for every 1 to 10 million input T cells, so each molecule roughly corresponded to one T cell. The patient libraries were prepared and sequenced with the same protocol used for the earlier healthy control dataset. Within a given batch, samples were prepared together, multiplexed and sequenced on the same HiSeq lane. Processing in the source paper ran as follows. Raw barcoded reads were processed with MIGEC, discarding single-read molecular identifier groups before consensus assembly and CDR3 extraction. Clonotype tables were post-analysed with VDJtools, and diversity was normalized by down-sampling all datasets to the smallest sample size. In repertoire overlap clustering, CDR3 amino acid sequences, but not nucleotide sequences, were matched to correct batch-related cross-sample contamination. Clones were called with MiXCR by TCRdb after fastp trimmed the public reads at Q25, and only in-frame beta chains were retained. Rows are combined by CDR3 protein, so each entry shows the most common genes and DNA. The V and J calls shown here were made by TCRdb, not taken from the authors' results. The sample data list 450,000 to 650,000 distinct CDR3 sequences, and about 44% of these were observed just once. The ten largest make up about 1.8% of the sample.

Source material: blood. The clonotype was recovered from a girl aged 10-17 years with multiple sclerosis. The chain is encoded by TRBV29-1 joined to TRBJ2-5; a stretch of 12 junction bases matches TRBD2. Read as DNA, the sequence is TGCAGCGTTGGGGGGCTAGCGGGAGGGGGCAAGACCCAGTACTTC. The translation is CSVGGLAGGGKTQYF.